The entry below gives a single TCR beta chain sequence along with its context. Its antigen is unknown. The source of the sample is a study of post-analysis software for immune sequencing data. Study observations and caveats: Patients used about 5 TRBV segments, including TRBV5-6, TRBV5-1 and TRBV20-1, more often than controls. Among multiple sclerosis patients, normalized Chao1 diversity was significantly below that of controls.

Germline CDR1 is DFQATT and CDR2 is SNEGSKA (reference sequence). Trimming left V 5 bases short and J 4 bases short, with 23 bases between. CDR3 length equals 16 residues. Included in the TCR beta cDNA libraries were unique molecular identifiers. TCRdb passed the PCR reads through MiXCR, listing each CDR3 protein once. Of hundreds of thousands of distinct CDR3 sequences listed, 25% to 30% are singletons. The sequence derives from a girl aged 5 to 17 with multiple sclerosis. Sequenced material: blood. The chain has TRBV20-1 and TRBJ2-5; weak D call: TRBD1 (7 bases). CDR3 residues: CSASQGGGGRRETQYF. CDR3 coding DNA: TGCAGTGCTTCCCAAGGAGGAGGGGGCAGGCGAGAGACCCAGTACTTC.